These T cell receptor beta chains were read from a single sample in a study of T-cell memory formation after mild COVID-19. TCRdb processed the 5' RACE reads anew with MiXCR; each CDR3 protein has one entry. The top ten clones hold around 9.2% of a sample with 550,000 to 600,000 distinct CDR3 sequences, less than 25% of them seen once. Sequencing was performed on PBMCs or a T cell subset sorted from them (not recorded which). The receptors were sampled from an adult woman who had mild COVID-19 (a few samples of this study predate the infection). Cell type and time point are not known. Both conserved end residues are part of each CDR3. Each record gives: V gene, CDR3 protein.

TRBV13 CASSFSSLTDWSSGANVLTF
TRBV20-1 CSARETWVVSGEETQYF
TRBV12-3/TRBV12-4 CASSPPLAGLGEQFF
TRBV10-3 CRKKYEQYF
TRBV12-3/TRBV12-4 CASGSSSGANVLTF
TRBV24-1 CATSDRSGTEETQYF
TRBV12-3/TRBV12-4 CASSFLGNQPQHF
TRBV20-1 CSARSTSGPYRGRPETQYF
TRBV29-1 CSVEGGRPYEQYF
TRBV12-5 CASGRLAGEYTGELFF
TRBV30 CASNAEGPEQYF
TRBV5-1 CASSPGWGTDTQYF
TRBV6-1 CASSESGTGSRGYTF
TRBV15 CATSRGLGPQETQYF
TRBV12-3/TRBV12-4 CAIARTSGRIDTGELFF